The source of this T cell receptor beta chain is a study of T cell repertoires in cytomegalovirus infection. The wider study: From public TCR beta signatures came an indication of both CMV infection and matching HLA type.

The germline V gene has CDR1 LNHDA and CDR2 SQIVND (reference sequence). The CDR3 consists of 15 residues. The germline V and J ends were trimmed by 5 bases and 4 bases, with 17 bases remaining between them. Notes on this clonotype: Antigen unknown.

TCRdb recomputed calls from the reads with MiXCR, one row per CDR3 protein. In the table there are fewer than 550,000 distinct CDR3 sequences, 16% of which are singletons. The study's findings and limits: Identification of carriers of CMV plus the relevant HLA was achieved through cumulative public TCR beta family frequency. The ex vivo response was dominated by HLA-C-restricted CMV-specific TCR beta clonotypes.

The chain couples TRBV19 to TRBJ1-1; D is possibly TRBD1 (6 bases). Sequenced sample: CD8+ T cells from PBMCs. The TCR originated in a human donor in good health (CMV status not recorded). Some clones in this sample may be carry-over from other donors' samples. The CDR3 bases are TGTGCCAGTAGTCGACCGGGACACTCGAGCACTGAAGCTTTCTTT. Residues: CASSRPGHSSTEAFF.